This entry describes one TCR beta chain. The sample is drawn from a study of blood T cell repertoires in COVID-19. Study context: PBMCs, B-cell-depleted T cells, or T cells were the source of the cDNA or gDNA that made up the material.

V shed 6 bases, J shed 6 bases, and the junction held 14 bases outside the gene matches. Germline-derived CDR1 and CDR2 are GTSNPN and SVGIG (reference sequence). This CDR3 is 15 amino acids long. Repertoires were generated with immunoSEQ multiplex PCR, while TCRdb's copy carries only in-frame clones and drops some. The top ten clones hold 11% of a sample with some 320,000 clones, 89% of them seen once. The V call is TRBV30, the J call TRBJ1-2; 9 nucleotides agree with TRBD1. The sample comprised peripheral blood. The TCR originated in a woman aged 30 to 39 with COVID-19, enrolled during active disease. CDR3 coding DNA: TGTGCCTGCTTAACTGCGGGACAGGGCAGGAATGGCTACACCTTC. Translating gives CACLTAGQGRNGYTF.